Below are 20 T cell receptor beta chains sequenced from a single sample in a study of response to subunit inactivated influenza vaccine. Via MiXCR, TCRdb re-called the RT-PCR reads, giving one row per CDR3 protein. Here the sample spans about 780,000 distinct CDR3 sequences, under 20% being singletons. The source material was PBMCs from blood, sampled 4 to 6 days after vaccination. The receptor source for this set is a man aged 50-59 years who received an inactivated influenza vaccine.

The chain recombines TRBV5-1 with TRBJ2-5; D not resolved. Germline CDR1 SGHRS, CDR2 YFSETQ. The CDR3 extends over 13 amino acids. Deletions cut 1 base from V and 5 bases from J, with 9 bases between. This CDR3 is CASSLNIDETQYF. CDR3 bases: TGCGCCAGCAGCTTGAACATAGACGAGACCCAGTACTTC.

This clonotype was counted only a few times. V is TRBV20-1 and J is TRBJ1-2; D is undetermined. The germline V and J ends were trimmed by 6 bases and 0 bases, with 11 bases remaining between them. Germline V gene lookup returns CDR1 DFQATT and CDR2 SNEGSKA (reference sequence). The CDR3 contains 13 residues. DNA of the CDR3: TGCAGTGCCACCGAATGGACTAACTATGGCTACACCTTC. Translating it yields CSATEWTNYGYTF.

The V call is TRBV27, the J call TRBJ2-7, with 9 bases lining up with TRBD2. The CDR3 totals 15 residues. With 3 bases clipped from V and 6 bases from J, the junction kept 9 bases outside the gene matches. Germline CDR1 reads MNHEY; CDR2 reads SMNVEV (reference sequence). In DNA, the CDR3 is TGTGCCAGCAGTTTGCACGGGACTAGCCTTGCCGAGCAGTACTTC. It specifies CASSLHGTSLAEQYF.

This clonotype showed up many times. The V gene is TRBV24-1, the J gene TRBJ2-5, with a weak D call TRBD1 (6 bases). Looked up from germline, CDR1 is KGHDR and CDR2 is SFDVKD. The CDR3 is made up of 18 amino acids. V shed 3 bases and J shed 2 bases, with 21 bases lying between them. The CDR3 here is CATSDPRDNFGGQETQYF. As DNA, the CDR3 is TGTGCCACCAGTGATCCCCGGGACAACTTTGGAGGACAAGAGACCCAGTACTTC.

The chain employs TRBV4-2 and TRBJ1-2, with 9 positions matching TRBD1. Germline V gene sequence: CDR1 LGHNA, CDR2 YNFKEQ. Germline trimming cut 0 bases from V and 5 bases from J; bases unmatched to any gene: 10. The length of the CDR3 is 17 residues. CDR3 in amino acids: CASSQDIGTGREYGYTF. CDR3 sequence (DNA): TGTGCCAGCAGCCAAGATATAGGGACAGGGAGGGAGTATGGCTACACCTTC.

The CDR3 nucleotides read TGTGCCAGCAGTTTCCGAGCGGGAGGCTCAGATACGCAGTATTTT. Translating gives CASSFRAGGSDTQYF. The gene calls are TRBV12-3 or TRBV12-4 and TRBJ2-3; TRBD2 matches at 9 bases. The CDR3 contains 15 residues. The V segment lost 3 bases and the J segment 4 bases; nucleotides outside the gene matches: 5.

This clonotype was observed a few times. The V gene is TRBV29-1, the J gene TRBJ2-7; TRBD1 matches at 9 bases. Trimming at V came to 6 bases and at J to 6 bases, leaving 9 bases not matched to a gene. The CDR3 has 13 amino acids. Germline lookup yields CDR1 SQVTM and CDR2 ANQGSEA. The CDR3 sequence is CSVGGQGFSEQYF. CDR3 bases: TGCAGCGTGGGCGGACAGGGGTTCTCCGAGCAGTACTTC.

The rearrangement uses TRBV28 and TRBJ2-7; 7 bases are shared with TRBD1. The trim removed 6 bases at V and 3 bases at J, leaving 8 bases unmatched. Germline V gene lookup returns CDR1 MDHEN and CDR2 SYDVKM. This CDR3 is 14 amino acids long. CDR3 in DNA: TGTGCCAGCAGCGCCTGGGACAGAGACTACGAGCAGTACTTC. The encoded protein is CASSAWDRDYEQYF.

This clonotype was seen at least ten times. This chain links TRBV4-1 with TRBJ2-5; a weak D match, TRBD1 (6 bases). Germline lookup yields CDR1 MGHRA and CDR2 YSYEKL. Trimming stripped 2 bases from V and 3 bases from J, with 10 bases between. The CDR3 has 14 amino acids. CDR3 sequence: CASSQPWTEETQYF. In DNA form, the CDR3 reads TGCGCCAGCAGCCAACCTTGGACAGAAGAGACCCAGTACTTC.

This clonotype was seen at least ten times. The chain recombines TRBV12-3 or TRBV12-4 with TRBJ2-2; D remains ambiguous. Trimming took off 3 bases at V and 5 bases at J, with 7 bases between the two ends. The CDR3 loop spans 13 amino acids. DNA of the CDR3: TGTGCCAGCAGTTTTGGGGTAACCGGGGAGCTGTTTTTT. It translates to CASSFGVTGELFF.

The rearrangement links TRBV12-3 or TRBV12-4 to TRBJ2-2; 10 nucleotides line up with TRBD1. The J segment lost 4 bases and the V segment lost 7 bases, leaving 3 bases of the junction unmatched. The CDR3 is made up of 14 amino acids. CDR3 region: CASIRTGGTGELFF. The CDR3 bases are TGTGCCAGCATAAGGACAGGGGGCACCGGGGAGCTGTTTTTT.

This clonotype was detected many times. This chain joins TRBV13 and TRBJ2-5; D could derive from TRBD1 or TRBD2 (7 bases each). The CDR3 is made up of 15 amino acids. Trimming removed 5 bases from V and 4 bases from J, with 17 bases in between. CDR1 and CDR2 from the germline V gene are PRHDT and FYEKMQ (reference sequence). The CDR3 DNA reads TGTGCCAGCAGCCCCCACACAGGGGAGGGAGAGACCCAGTACTTC. It translates to CASSPHTGEGETQYF.

V is TRBV7-2 and J is TRBJ2-3; D gene ambiguous. The length of the CDR3 is 15 residues. The germline V and J ends were trimmed by 5 bases and 4 bases, with 16 bases remaining between them. Germline values: CDR1 SGHTA, CDR2 FQGNSA. CDR3 sequence (DNA): TGTGCCAGCAGCCCATCTCGGTTAGCATCAGATACGCAGTATTTT. Translated: CASSPSRLASDTQYF.

The V and J genes are TRBV5-5 and TRBJ2-1; D is undetermined. V lost 7 bases and J 7 bases, leaving 15 bases between the germline ends. Germline loops: CDR1 SGHKS, CDR2 YYEKEE (reference sequence). The CDR3 consists of 13 residues. The CDR3 here is CASRPNPRNEQFF. Here the CDR3 DNA reads TGTGCCAGCCGTCCCAACCCCCGGAATGAGCAGTTCTTC.

This clonotype was seen at least ten times. The CDR3, as DNA: TGTGCCAGCAGTCAGGGTGTCAGGGGGTCGAGCTATGGCTACACCTTC. Translation: CASSQGVRGSSYGYTF. The V call is TRBV12-3 or TRBV12-4, the J call TRBJ1-2; 7 bases agree with TRBD1. V lost 5 bases and J lost 4; bases outside the gene matches: 13. The CDR3 length is 16 residues.

This clonotype was found a few times. The chain uses TRBV4-2 and TRBJ2-1; no clear D gene. This CDR3 contains 12 residues. The V end lost 0 bases, the J end lost 9 bases, and 6 bases lay between the germline ends. Germline V gives CDR1 LGHNA, CDR2 YNFKEQ. The CDR3 here is CASSQDRFEQFF. The CDR3 DNA is TGTGCCAGCAGCCAAGATCGATTTGAGCAGTTCTTC.

The rearrangement links TRBV4-2 to TRBJ2-4; no reliable D call. Germline lookup yields CDR1 LGHNA and CDR2 YNFKEQ. Trimming shortened V by 2 bases and J by 7 bases, and 6 bases separated the two germline ends. The CDR3 has 12 amino acids. The DNA of the CDR3 is TGTGCCAGCAGCCAACGACCTAACATTCAGTACTTC. Its protein product is CASSQRPNIQYF.

This clonotype was observed a few times. V and J are TRBV7-9 and TRBJ2-1, with D tentatively TRBD1 or TRBD2 (5 bases each). Germline CDR1 is SEHNR and CDR2 is FQNEAQ (reference sequence). CDR3 length: 14 residues. Trimming took off 2 bases at V and 6 bases at J, with 11 bases between the two ends. CDR3 region: CASSLSGGSNEQFF. The CDR3 nucleotides are TGTGCCAGCAGCTTAAGTGGGGGATCCAATGAGCAGTTCTTC. Full variable domain (remainder filled in from reference TRBV7-9 and TRBJ2-1): DTGVSQNPRHKITKRGQNVTFRCDPISEHNRLYWYRQTLGQGPEFLTYFQNEAQLEKSRLLSDRFSAERPKGSFSTLEIQRTEQGDSAMYLCASSLSGGSNEQFFGPGTRLTVL.

This clonotype was detected a few times. DNA for the CDR3: TGCAGTGCTATACAGGGCCCCACCAATCAGCCCCAGCATTTT. Translating gives CSAIQGPTNQPQHF. J is TRBJ1-5 and V is TRBV20-1, with D possibly matching TRBD1 (6 bases). Looked up from germline, CDR1 is DFQATT and CDR2 is SNEGSKA (reference sequence). Trimming left V 4 bases short and J 3 bases short, with 13 bases between. The CDR3 consists of 14 residues.

This sequence joins TRBV20-1 and TRBJ1-5, with D possibly being TRBD1 (5 bases). The germline gives CDR1 DFQATT, CDR2 SNEGSKA (reference sequence). V was pared by 0 bases and J by 7 bases, with 10 bases between. The CDR3 runs 13 residues. The CDR3 coding sequence is TGCAGTGCTAGAGATACGCGGGGCCAGCCCCAGCATTTT. Amino acids: CSARDTRGQPQHF.